This record concerns one TCR beta chain sequence. Its antigen is unknown. Every sequencing run generated over 180 million TCR-beta sequences from 15-18 subjects. Using its own MiXCR run on the 5' RACE reads, TCRdb lists one record per CDR3 protein. This sample has roughly 48,000 distinct CDR3 sequences; approximately 12% occur once, and the top ten carry roughly 10%. These data belong to a study of neurological immune-mediated disorders. Time point given: longitudinal time-point 3. Unsorted libraries were derived from 2 million PBMCs stored at -80 C. Study-level findings and limits: HTLV-1-associated myelopathy showed the most TCR clonal expansion; multiple sclerosis the least, below healthy controls. Sharing of CDR3 amino acid sequences among expanded clones across subjects was absent, suggesting private repertoires in all groups.

V shed 10 bases and J 4 bases; nucleotides not matched to a gene: 13. The CDR3 runs 15 residues. Sequenced material: PBMCs. The chain is built from TRBV12-3 or TRBV12-4 and TRBJ1-2, with 9 bases matching TRBD1. This receptor was obtained from a male donor with HTLV-1-associated myelopathy (HAM/TSP). CDR3 nucleotide sequence: TGTGCCATCCCCACCACAGGGGGCGCGGGCTATGGCTACACCTTC. It codes for CAIPTTGGAGYGYTF.